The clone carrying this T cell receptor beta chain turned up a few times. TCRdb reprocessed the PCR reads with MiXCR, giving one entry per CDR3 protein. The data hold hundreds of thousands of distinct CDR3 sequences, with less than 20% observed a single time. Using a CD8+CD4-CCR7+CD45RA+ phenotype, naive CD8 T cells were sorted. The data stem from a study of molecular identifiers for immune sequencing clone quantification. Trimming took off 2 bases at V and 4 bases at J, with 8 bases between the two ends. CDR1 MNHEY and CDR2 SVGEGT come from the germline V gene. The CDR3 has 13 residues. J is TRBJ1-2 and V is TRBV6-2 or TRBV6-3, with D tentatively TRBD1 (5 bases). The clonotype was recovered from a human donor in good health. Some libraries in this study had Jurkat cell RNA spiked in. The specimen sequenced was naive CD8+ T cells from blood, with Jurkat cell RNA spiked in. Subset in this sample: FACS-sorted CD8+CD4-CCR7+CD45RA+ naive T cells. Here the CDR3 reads CASSYDSLYGYTF. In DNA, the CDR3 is TGTGCCAGCAGTTACGACAGTCTCTATGGCTACACCTTC.